Shown below are 6 T cell receptor beta chains from a single sample sequenced in a study of T cell changes during pregnancy in multiple sclerosis. Here immunoSEQ multiplex PCR was the method, and the copy in TCRdb shows in-frame clones only, minus some. The sample shows about 36,000 clones, approximately 90% of them seen only once. The source was CD4+ T cells from peripheral blood mononuclear cells, collected in the first trimester of pregnancy. The receptors here all came from a female donor with multiple sclerosis, enrolled in a pregnancy study.

The V gene is TRBV6-5, the J gene TRBJ1-2; 10 nucleotides align to TRBD1. The germline V gene has CDR1 MNHEY and CDR2 SVGAGI. With V trimmed by 4 bases and J by 6 bases, 5 bases remained unmatched. The CDR3 has 14 residues. The CDR3 bases are TGTGCCAGCAGTTCGACAGGGGGCCTCCATGGCTACACCTTC. Residues: CASSSTGGLHGYTF.

CDR3 sequence (DNA): TGTGCCAGCAGTTTATCGAAAGTAGCCGAGTCCTACAATGAGCAGTTCTTC. Translating gives CASSLSKVAESYNEQFF. J is TRBJ2-1 and V is TRBV27; D uncertain. Germline assignment: CDR1 MNHEY and CDR2 SMNVEV (reference sequence). The V end was cut by 0 bases, the J end by 1 base, with 13 bases between. This CDR3 is 17 amino acids long.

The V gene is TRBV5-1, the J gene TRBJ2-1; 7 bases align to TRBD2. V trimming: 0 bases; J trimming: 2 bases; junction bases outside the gene matches: 2. This CDR3 contains 15 residues. Germline V CDR1 and CDR2: SGHRS, YFSETQ. CDR3 sequence reads: CASSLGGTTYNEQFF. CDR3 nucleotides: TGCGCCAGCAGCTTGGGTGGGACTACCTACAATGAGCAGTTCTTC.

The rearrangement joins TRBV2 to TRBJ1-5, with 7 bases identical to TRBD1. V gave up 1 base and J gave up 3 bases; unmatched junction bases: 3. The CDR3 is made up of 15 amino acids. Germline V lookup: CDR1 SNHLY, CDR2 FYNNEI. The DNA for the CDR3 is TGTGCCAGCAGTGAAGTGGACAGGATCAATCAGCCCCAGCATTTT. Its protein is CASSEVDRINQPQHF. Full variable domain (outside the CDR3, taken from reference TRBV2 and TRBJ1-5): EPEVTQTPSHQVTQMGQEVILRCVPISNHLYFYWYRQILGQKVEFLVSFYNNEISEKSEIFDDQFSVERPDGSNFTLKIRSTKLEDSAMYFCASSEVDRINQPQHFGDGTRLSIL.

The chain is built from TRBV5-5 and TRBJ2-6, with a possible D match to TRBD1 (6 bases). Germline CDR1 and CDR2: SGHKS and YYEKEE (reference sequence). V shed 5 bases and J shed 0 bases, with 12 bases lying between them. The CDR3 spans 16 residues. The CDR3 spells CASRDSPLSGANVLTF. The CDR3, as DNA: TGTGCCAGCAGGGACAGCCCCCTCTCTGGGGCCAACGTCCTGACTTTC.

Written as DNA, the CDR3 is TGTGCCAGCAGTTTATCAACTAGCGGACACTACGAGCAGTACTTC. It is translated as CASSLSTSGHYEQYF. The rearrangement uses TRBV28 and TRBJ2-7; 8 nucleotides agree with TRBD2. V was pared by 1 base and J by 3 bases, with 5 bases of the junction left unmatched. Germline CDR1 reads MDHEN; CDR2 reads SYDVKM. The CDR3 is 15 amino acids.